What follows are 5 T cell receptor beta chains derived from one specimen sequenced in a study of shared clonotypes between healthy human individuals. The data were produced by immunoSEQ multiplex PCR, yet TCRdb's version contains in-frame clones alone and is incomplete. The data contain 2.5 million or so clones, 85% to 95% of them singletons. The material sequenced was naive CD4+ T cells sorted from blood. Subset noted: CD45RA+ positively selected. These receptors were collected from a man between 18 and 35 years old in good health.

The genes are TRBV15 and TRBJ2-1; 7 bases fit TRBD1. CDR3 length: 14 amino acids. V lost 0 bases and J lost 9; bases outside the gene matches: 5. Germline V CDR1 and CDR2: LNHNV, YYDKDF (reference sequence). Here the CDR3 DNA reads TGTGCCACCAGCAGAGAGGGGACAGTGGGTGAGCAGTTCTTC. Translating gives CATSREGTVGEQFF.

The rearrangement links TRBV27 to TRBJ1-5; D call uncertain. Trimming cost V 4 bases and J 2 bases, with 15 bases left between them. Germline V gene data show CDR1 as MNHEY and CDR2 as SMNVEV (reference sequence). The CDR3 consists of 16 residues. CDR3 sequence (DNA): TGTGCCAGCAGTTCCAATCGACCAGTAGGCAATCAGCCCCAGCATTTT. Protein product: CASSSNRPVGNQPQHF.

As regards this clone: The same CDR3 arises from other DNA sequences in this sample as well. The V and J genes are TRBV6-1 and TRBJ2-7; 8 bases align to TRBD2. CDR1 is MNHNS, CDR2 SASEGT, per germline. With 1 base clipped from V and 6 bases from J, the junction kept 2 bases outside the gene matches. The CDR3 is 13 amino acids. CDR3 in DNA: TGTGCCAGCAGTGAAGGACTAGCGCGCGAGCAGTACTTC. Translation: CASSEGLAREQYF.

CDR3 nucleotides: TGTGCCAGTAGTATAGATACAGGGAAGATGGGAGCCAAAAACATTCAGTACTTC. Protein: CASSIDTGKMGAKNIQYF. The chain combines TRBV19 with TRBJ2-4, with D possibly matching TRBD1 (6 bases). The V gene lost 0 bases and the J gene lost 0 bases, with 15 bases spanning the gap. The CDR3 spans 18 residues. The V gene's germline CDR1 is LNHDA and CDR2 SQIVND (reference sequence). Based on the CDR3 plus reference TRBV19 and TRBJ2-4, the full variable domain is DGGITQSPKYLFRKEGQNVTLSCEQNLNHDAMYWYRQDPGQGLRLIYYSQIVNDFQKGDIAEGYSVSREKKESFPLTVTSAQKNPTAFYLCASSIDTGKMGAKNIQYFGAGTRLSVL.

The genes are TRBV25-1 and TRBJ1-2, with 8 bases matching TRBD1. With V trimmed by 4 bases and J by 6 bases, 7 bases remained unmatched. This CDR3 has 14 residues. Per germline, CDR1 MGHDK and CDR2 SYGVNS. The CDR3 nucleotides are TGTGCCAGCAGTGTCCTGGCGGACAGGGATGGCTACACCTTC. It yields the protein CASSVLADRDGYTF.